This entry lists 14 T cell receptor beta chains sequenced from one sample in a study of T cell changes during pregnancy in multiple sclerosis (dated by TCRdb to the late 2010s). The library was produced with the immunoSEQ multiplex PCR assay. TCRdb took over this immuneACCESS table, retaining in-frame rearrangements with V and J assigned. Such tables are incomplete; in checked studies, under half of the missing clones stem from an unresolved V gene, and the remainder is unexplained. Recorded for this sample are roughly 80,000 clones; over 75% of them occurred a single time. In total, the top ten clones hold approximately 2% of the sample. The specimen comprised peripheral blood, sampled before pregnancy. These receptor sequences come from a female donor with multiple sclerosis, enrolled in a pregnancy study.

V usage is TRBV5-4 and J usage is TRBJ2-1; TRBD2 agrees at 7 bases. The CDR3 has 15 amino acids. CDR1 is SGHNT and CDR2 is YYREEE in the germline V gene (reference sequence). The ends lost 2 bases at V and 2 bases at J; junction bases unmatched: 4. CDR3: CASSLVAGAYNEQFF. The CDR3 region has the DNA TGTGCCAGCAGCTTAGTCGCGGGGGCCTACAATGAGCAGTTCTTC.

By sample fraction, this clone is medium-sized (0.01 to 0.1%). The CDR3 reads CASSYAGQGWTGELFF. The CDR3 nucleotides read TGTGCCAGCAGTTACGCGGGACAGGGTTGGACCGGGGAGCTGTTTTTT. This chain links TRBV6-5 with TRBJ2-2, with 9 positions matching TRBD1. The J segment lost 5 bases and the V segment lost 2 bases, leaving 6 bases of the junction unmatched. The CDR3 totals 16 residues. Germline V lookup: CDR1 MNHEY, CDR2 SVGAGI.

The J gene is TRBJ1-1, the V gene TRBV7-2, with D maybe TRBD1 (6 bases). The CDR3 runs 15 residues. The V and J ends lost 1 base and 5 bases respectively, with 14 bases between them. Germline CDR1 and CDR2: SGHTA and FQGNSA. The CDR3 region is CASSLVRGGGTEAFF. CDR3 coding DNA: TGTGCCAGCAGCTTAGTCCGGGGGGGCGGGACTGAAGCTTTCTTT.

The gene calls are TRBV4-2 and TRBJ2-1, with a weak D call TRBD1 (6 bases). Trimming took 4 bases from V and 1 from J, leaving 14 bases between them. Germline V gene sequence: CDR1 LGHNA, CDR2 YNFKEQ. The CDR3 sequence is 16 residues long. Written as DNA, the CDR3 is TGTGCCAGCAGCCGGGCGGACAGCGATTCCTACAATGAGCAGTTCTTC. Translating it yields CASSRADSDSYNEQFF.

This rearrangement joins TRBV7-2 to TRBJ1-2; a possible D gene is TRBD1 (5 bases). This CDR3 is built from 14 residues. Germline CDR1 and CDR2: SGHTA and FQGNSA. Trimming cost V 0 bases and J 4 bases, with 9 bases left between them. CDR3 in DNA: TGTGCCAGCAGCTTAGCGGGCAGGGCCTATGGCTACACCTTC. This codes for CASSLAGRAYGYTF.

The V gene is TRBV7-6, the J gene TRBJ2-1; possibly TRBD1 for D (5 bases). The CDR3 sequence is 15 residues long. The ends were cut back, 2 bases at V and 0 bases at J, with 8 bases in the middle. From germline, CDR1 is SGHVS and CDR2 FNYEAQ. CDR3 protein: CASSLQGSSYNEQFF. The CDR3 DNA reads as TGTGCCAGCAGCTTACAGGGTTCCTCCTACAATGAGCAGTTCTTC.

This chain joins TRBV6-1 and TRBJ1-1, with 10 bases lining up with TRBD1. CDR1 MNHNS and CDR2 SASEGT come from the germline V gene. The CDR3 sequence is 17 residues long. V lost 1 base, J lost 4 bases, and 9 bases stayed unmatched. CDR3 coding DNA: TGTGCCAGCAGTGAAGGGTGGGACAGGGGATATATCACTGAAGCTTTCTTT. Its translation: CASSEGWDRGYITEAFF.

The rearrangement joins TRBV11-2 to TRBJ1-5; D unclear. The germline CDR1 and CDR2 sequences are SGHAT and FQNNGV. This CDR3 is built from 12 residues. The V gene lost 5 bases and the J gene lost 7 bases, with 9 bases spanning the gap. Written as DNA, the CDR3 is TGTGCCAGCAGCGAGGAGGGCCAGCCCCAGCATTTT. Amino acids: CASSEEGQPQHF.

The chain employs TRBV7-2 and TRBJ2-2; the D gene is possibly TRBD2 (6 bases). The CDR3 length is 15 residues. Germline V gene sequence: CDR1 SGHTA, CDR2 FQGNSA. V lost 2 bases, J lost 8 bases, and 15 bases lay in between. The CDR3, as DNA: TGTGCCAGCAGCTTAATCCGGGGGAAAGCAGGGGAGCTGTTTTTT. This gives the protein CASSLIRGKAGELFF.

This chain connects TRBV30 to TRBJ2-7, with no clear D. Germline CDR1 reads GTSNPN; CDR2 reads SVGIG (reference sequence). Trimming took off 4 bases at V and 1 base at J, with 11 bases between the two ends. This CDR3 comprises 13 residues. The CDR3 loop reads CAWNMGLSYEQYF. The CDR3 region has the DNA TGTGCCTGGAATATGGGCCTATCCTACGAGCAGTACTTC.

In nucleotides, the CDR3 is TGTGCCAGCAGTGTAGAAACGGGTTTGGCCTCCTACGAGCAGTACTTC. Protein product: CASSVETGLASYEQYF. V gene TRBV2 combines with J gene TRBJ2-7; D is uncertain. Germline CDR1 and CDR2: SNHLY and FYNNEI. Trimming took 4 bases from V and 0 from J, leaving 16 bases between them. The CDR3 runs to 16 residues.

V gene TRBV7-3 combines with J gene TRBJ2-1; TRBD2 matches at 7 bases. The CDR3 has 14 residues. Germline V gene sequence: CDR1 SGHTA, CDR2 FQGTGA. With V trimmed by 0 bases and J by 8 bases, 4 bases remained unmatched. CDR3 sequence reads: CASSLTGAGDEQFF. The DNA of the CDR3 is TGTGCCAGCAGCTTAACCGGTGCGGGGGATGAGCAGTTCTTC.

The chain carries TRBV10-3 and TRBJ1-3; D is ambiguous. Germline CDR1 is ENHRY and CDR2 is SYGVKD. Trimming took off 3 bases at V and 8 bases at J, with 5 bases between the two ends. The CDR3 is 11 residues long. The CDR3 sequence is CAISDADTIYF. The CDR3 DNA reads TGTGCCATCAGTGATGCAGACACCATATATTTT.

The chain recombines TRBV7-2 with TRBJ2-2; TRBD2 agrees at 9 bases. CDR3 size: 16 residues. Trimming removed 7 bases from V and 4 bases from J; junction bases left unmatched: 10. Germline V gives CDR1 SGHTA, CDR2 FQGNSA. The CDR3 bases are TGTGCCAGCACTCCCCCCTCAGCGGGGGGCACCGGGGAGCTGTTTTTT. This encodes CASTPPSAGGTGELFF.